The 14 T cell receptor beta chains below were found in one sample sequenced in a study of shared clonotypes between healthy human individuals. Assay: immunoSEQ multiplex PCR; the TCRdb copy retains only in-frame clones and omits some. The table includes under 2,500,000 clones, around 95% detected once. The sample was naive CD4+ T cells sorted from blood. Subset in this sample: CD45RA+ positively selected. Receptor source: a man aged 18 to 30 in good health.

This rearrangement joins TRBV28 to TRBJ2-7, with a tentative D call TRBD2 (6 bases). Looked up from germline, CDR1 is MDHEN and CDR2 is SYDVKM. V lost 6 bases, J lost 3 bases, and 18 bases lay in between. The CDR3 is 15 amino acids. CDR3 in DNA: TGTGCCAGCAGGTTCGACAGACTGGGGGGCTACGAGCAGTACTTC. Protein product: CASRFDRLGGYEQYF.

The CDR3 DNA reads TGTGCCAGCATCAGGGGCCCTGTGACTAACTATGGCTACACCTTC. The encoded protein is CASIRGPVTNYGYTF. The V call is TRBV6-1, the J call TRBJ1-2; possible D gene TRBD1, 6 bases. This CDR3 is built from 15 residues. The germline V gene encodes CDR1 MNHNS and CDR2 SASEGT. V was pared by 7 bases and J by 0 bases, with 15 bases between.

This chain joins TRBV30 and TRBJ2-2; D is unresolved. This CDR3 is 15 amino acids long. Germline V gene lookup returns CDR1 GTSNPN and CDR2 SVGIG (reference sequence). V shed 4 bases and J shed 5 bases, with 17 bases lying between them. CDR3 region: CAWKGLILGTGELFF. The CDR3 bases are TGTGCCTGGAAGGGTCTAATCCTAGGAACCGGGGAGCTGTTTTTT.

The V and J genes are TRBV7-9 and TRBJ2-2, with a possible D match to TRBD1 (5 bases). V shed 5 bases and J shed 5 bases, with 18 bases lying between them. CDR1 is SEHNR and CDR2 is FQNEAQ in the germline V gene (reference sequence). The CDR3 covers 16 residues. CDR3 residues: CASSRTKPEGTGELFF. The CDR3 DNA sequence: TGTGCCAGCAGCAGGACAAAGCCGGAAGGGACCGGGGAGCTGTTTTTT.

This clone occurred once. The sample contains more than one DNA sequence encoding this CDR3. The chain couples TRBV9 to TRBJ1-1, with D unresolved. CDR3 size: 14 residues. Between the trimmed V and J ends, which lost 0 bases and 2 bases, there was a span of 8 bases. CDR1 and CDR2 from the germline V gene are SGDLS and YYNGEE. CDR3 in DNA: TGTGCCAGCAGCGTAGTGGGCGGAAACACTGAAGCTTTCTTT. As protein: CASSVVGGNTEAFF. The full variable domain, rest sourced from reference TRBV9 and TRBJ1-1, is DSGVTQTPKHLITATGQRVTLRCSPRSGDLSVYWYQQSLDQGLQFLIQYYNGEERAKGNILERFSAQQFPDLHSELNLSSLELGDSALYFCASSVVGGNTEAFFGQGTRLTVV.

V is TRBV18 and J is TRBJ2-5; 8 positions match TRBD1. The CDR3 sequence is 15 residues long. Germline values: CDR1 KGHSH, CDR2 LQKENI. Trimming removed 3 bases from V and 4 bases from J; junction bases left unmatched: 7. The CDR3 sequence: CASSPRTGRAETQYF. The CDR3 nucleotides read TGTGCCAGCTCACCTAGGACAGGGCGCGCAGAGACCCAGTACTTC.

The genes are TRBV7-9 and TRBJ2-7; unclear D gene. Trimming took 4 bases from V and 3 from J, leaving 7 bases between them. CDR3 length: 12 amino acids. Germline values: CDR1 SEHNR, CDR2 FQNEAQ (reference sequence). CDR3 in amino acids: CASSSVGYEQYF. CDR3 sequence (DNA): TGTGCCAGCAGCTCGGTGGGCTACGAGCAGTACTTC. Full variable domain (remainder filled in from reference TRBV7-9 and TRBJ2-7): DTGVSQNPRHKITKRGQNVTFRCDPISEHNRLYWYRQTLGQGPEFLTYFQNEAQLEKSRLLSDRFSAERPKGSFSTLEIQRTEQGDSAMYLCASSSVGYEQYFGPGTRLTVT.

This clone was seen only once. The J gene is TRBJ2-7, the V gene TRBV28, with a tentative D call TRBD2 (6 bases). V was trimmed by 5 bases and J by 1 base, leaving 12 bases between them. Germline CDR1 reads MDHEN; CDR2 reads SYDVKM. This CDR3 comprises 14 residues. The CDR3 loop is CASSGEEHSYEQYF. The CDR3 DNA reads TGTGCCAGCAGTGGGGAGGAGCATTCCTACGAGCAGTACTTC.

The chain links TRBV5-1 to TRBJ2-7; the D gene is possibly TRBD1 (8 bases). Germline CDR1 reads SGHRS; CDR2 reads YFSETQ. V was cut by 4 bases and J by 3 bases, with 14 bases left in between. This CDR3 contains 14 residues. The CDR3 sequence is CASSGQGGDYEQYF. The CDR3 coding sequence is TGCGCCAGCAGCGGACAGGGAGGGGACTACGAGCAGTACTTC.

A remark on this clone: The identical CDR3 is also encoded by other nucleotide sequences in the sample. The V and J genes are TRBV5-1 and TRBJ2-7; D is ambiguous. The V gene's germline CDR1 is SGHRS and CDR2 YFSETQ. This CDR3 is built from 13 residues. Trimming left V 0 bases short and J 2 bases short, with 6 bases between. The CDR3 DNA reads TGCGCCAGCAGCTTGGATGGCGCCTACGAGCAGTACTTC. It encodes CASSLDGAYEQYF.

The CDR3 loop reads CASSSGIGDTDTQYF. In nucleotides, the CDR3 is TGTGCCAGCAGTTCTGGAATTGGGGACACAGATACGCAGTATTTT. The gene calls are TRBV5-8 and TRBJ2-3, with D uncertain. V dropped 5 bases and J dropped 2 bases, with 15 bases sitting between them. Germline assignment: CDR1 SGHTS and CDR2 YDEGEE. This CDR3 has 15 amino acids.

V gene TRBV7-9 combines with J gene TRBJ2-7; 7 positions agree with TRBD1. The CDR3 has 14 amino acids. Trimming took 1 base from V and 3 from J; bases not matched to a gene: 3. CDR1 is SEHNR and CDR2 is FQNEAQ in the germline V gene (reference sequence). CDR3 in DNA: TGTGCCAGCAGCTTAGGAGGGGGCAACTACGAGCAGTACTTC. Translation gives CASSLGGGNYEQYF.

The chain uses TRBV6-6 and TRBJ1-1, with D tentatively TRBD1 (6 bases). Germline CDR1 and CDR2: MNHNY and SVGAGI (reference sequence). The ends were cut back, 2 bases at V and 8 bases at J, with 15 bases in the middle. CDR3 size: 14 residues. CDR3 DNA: TGTGCCAGCAGTTACGGGACCGTAACAGGGGAAGCTTTCTTT. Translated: CASSYGTVTGEAFF.

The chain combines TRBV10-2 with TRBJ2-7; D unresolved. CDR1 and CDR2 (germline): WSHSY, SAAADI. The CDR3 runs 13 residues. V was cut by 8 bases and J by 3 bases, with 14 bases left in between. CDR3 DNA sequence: TGCGCCAGCTGCGGATTCGGTTGCTACGAGCAGTACTTC. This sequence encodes CASCGFGCYEQYF.